These T cell receptor beta chains were read from a single sample in a study of blood T cell repertoires in COVID-19. Here immunoSEQ multiplex PCR was the method, and the copy in TCRdb shows in-frame clones only, minus some. Counted here are 180,000 or so clones, 86% occurring once; the ten biggest clones make up around 6%. The sequencing sample was made of PBMCs or T cells enriched from blood (not recorded which). These receptors originate from a man aged 40-49 years with acute COVID-19. Both conserved end residues are part of each CDR3. D genes are given only for firm matches. The size field is filled for only some rows; it gives once, few, many or a size class.

CDR3nt: TGTGCCAGCAGATTGGGCCTAGCGAGCACAGATACGCAGTATTTT
CDR3aa: CASRLGLASTDTQYF
abundance: -
v_gene: TRBV5-4
d_gene: -
j_gene: TRBJ2-3

CDR3nt: TGCGCCAGCAGCTTGGAAACTGCCTCCGCTACCCAGTACTTC
CDR3aa: CASSLETASATQYF
abundance: -
v_gene: TRBV5-1
d_gene: -
j_gene: TRBJ2-5

CDR3nt: TGTGCCAGCAGCCCCTTAAGGGGGGGTGCCCACGAGCAGTACTTC
CDR3aa: CASSPLRGGAHEQYF
abundance: -
v_gene: TRBV6-5
d_gene: -
j_gene: TRBJ2-7

CDR3nt: TGTGCCAGCAGCCATGGACAGGGTCTGCGCGGCTACACCTTC
CDR3aa: CASSHGQGLRGYTF
abundance: -
v_gene: TRBV27
d_gene: TRBD1
j_gene: TRBJ1-2

CDR3nt: TGCGCCAGCAGCTTGGCCTTGGCGGGCTCGGTCGCTGAGCAGTTCTTC
CDR3aa: CASSLALAGSVAEQFF
abundance: once
v_gene: TRBV5-1
d_gene: -
j_gene: TRBJ2-1

CDR3nt: TGTGCCACTACCCTGGGGGCGGATACAGATACGCAGTATTTT
CDR3aa: CATTLGADTDTQYF
abundance: -
v_gene: TRBV15
d_gene: -
j_gene: TRBJ2-3

CDR3nt: TGTGCCAGCAGTCCTACCCCGGGACAGGTTAACACTGAAGCTTTCTTT
CDR3aa: CASSPTPGQVNTEAFF
abundance: -
v_gene: TRBV28
d_gene: TRBD1
j_gene: TRBJ1-1

CDR3nt: TGCAGTGCACTGAGAGGGGAGCTGTTTTTT
CDR3aa: CSALRGELFF
abundance: -
v_gene: TRBV20-1
d_gene: -
j_gene: TRBJ2-2

CDR3nt: TGCAGCGTTGGTTGGACTAGCGGCCCCTACGAGCAGTACTTC
CDR3aa: CSVGWTSGPYEQYF
abundance: -
v_gene: TRBV29-1
d_gene: TRBD2
j_gene: TRBJ2-7

CDR3nt: TGTGCCAGTAGTACAACAGGGGACGGAAATTCACCCCTCCACTTT
CDR3aa: CASSTTGDGNSPLHF
abundance: -
v_gene: TRBV19
d_gene: TRBD1
j_gene: TRBJ1-6

CDR3nt: TGTGCCAGCCAGGGACAAGTCTACGAGCAGTACTTC
CDR3aa: CASQGQVYEQYF
abundance: -
v_gene: TRBV2
d_gene: -
j_gene: TRBJ2-7

CDR3nt: TGTGCCAGTAGAGGGTCCAGGGGAGGCAATCAGCCCCAGCATTTT
CDR3aa: CASRGSRGGNQPQHF
abundance: -
v_gene: TRBV19
d_gene: -
j_gene: TRBJ1-5

CDR3nt: TGTGCCAGCAGCGATAGAAGCGTCGGCGAGCAGTTCTTC
CDR3aa: CASSDRSVGEQFF
abundance: -
v_gene: TRBV2
d_gene: -
j_gene: TRBJ2-1

CDR3nt: TGTGCCACCAACTCGGCCGGGGTCGAGCAGTACTTC
CDR3aa: CATNSAGVEQYF
abundance: -
v_gene: TRBV28
d_gene: -
j_gene: TRBJ2-7

CDR3nt: TGTGCCAGCAGCCCAGCGGGGACAGATACGCAGTATTTT
CDR3aa: CASSPAGTDTQYF
abundance: -
v_gene: TRBV7-3
d_gene: TRBD2
j_gene: TRBJ2-3

CDR3nt: TGTGCCTGGAGTCCGGGACAGGGCGAGTCACCCCTCCACTTT
CDR3aa: CAWSPGQGESPLHF
abundance: -
v_gene: TRBV30
d_gene: TRBD1
j_gene: TRBJ1-6

CDR3nt: TGTGCCAGCAGTGAACCCTCCCTATTCTCCTACGAGCAGTACTTC
CDR3aa: CASSEPSLFSYEQYF
abundance: -
v_gene: TRBV6-1
d_gene: -
j_gene: TRBJ2-7

CDR3nt: TGTGCCAGCCGGCGGGAGAACACTGAAGCTTTCTTT
CDR3aa: CASRRENTEAFF
abundance: few
v_gene: TRBV6-6
d_gene: -
j_gene: TRBJ1-1

CDR3nt: TGTGCCAGCAGGTGGTCTCAGGAGGATGCTGAAGCTTTCTTT
CDR3aa: CASRWSQEDAEAFF
abundance: -
v_gene: TRBV2
d_gene: -
j_gene: TRBJ1-1

CDR3nt: TGCGCCAGCAGCCAAACCGGGACAGGGGGGATTAACTATGGCTACACCTTC
CDR3aa: CASSQTGTGGINYGYTF
abundance: -
v_gene: TRBV4-1
d_gene: TRBD1
j_gene: TRBJ1-2

CDR3nt: TGCGCCAGCAGCGCAGTCAGGGTAACAGATACGCAGTATTTT
CDR3aa: CASSAVRVTDTQYF
abundance: -
v_gene: TRBV5-1
d_gene: -
j_gene: TRBJ2-3

CDR3nt: TGTGCCACCAGTACCCGGGACAGCTTCTCGAACACCGGGGAGCTGTTTTTT
CDR3aa: CATSTRDSFSNTGELFF
abundance: -
v_gene: TRBV24-1
d_gene: TRBD1
j_gene: TRBJ2-2

CDR3nt: TGTGCCAGCTCACAGACAGGGGAATATAGCAATCAGCCCCAGCATTTT
CDR3aa: CASSQTGEYSNQPQHF
abundance: -
v_gene: TRBV18
d_gene: TRBD1
j_gene: TRBJ1-5

CDR3nt: TGTGCCAGTAGACGCAAAGCGGAAGCACTAAGGGAGCAGTACTTC
CDR3aa: CASRRKAEALREQYF
abundance: -
v_gene: TRBV27
d_gene: -
j_gene: TRBJ2-7

CDR3nt: TGCGCCAGCAGCTTGGTGGGACAGGGGGCAGATGAGCAGTTCTTC
CDR3aa: CASSLVGQGADEQFF
abundance: -
v_gene: TRBV5-1
d_gene: TRBD1
j_gene: TRBJ2-1

CDR3nt: TGTGCCAGTAGTAAAATTGGAAGGGACAGGGAGCATCAGCCCCAGCATTTT
CDR3aa: CASSKIGRDREHQPQHF
abundance: -
v_gene: TRBV19
d_gene: TRBD1
j_gene: TRBJ1-5

CDR3nt: TGTGCCAGCAGCTTAAACATCGGGGTAGCAGATACGCAGTATTTT
CDR3aa: CASSLNIGVADTQYF
abundance: -
v_gene: TRBV7-6
d_gene: -
j_gene: TRBJ2-3